This entry describes one T cell receptor (beta chain). The entry originates in a study of blood T cell repertoires in COVID-19. The CDR3 is 13 amino acids. Trimming took off 5 bases at V and 4 bases at J, with 11 bases between the two ends. Germline CDR1 is MDHEN and CDR2 is SYDVKM. The table came from immunoSEQ multiplex PCR; TCRdb's copy has only in-frame clones and leaves some out. The data show nearly 110,000 clones, about 79% seen once. This TCR was sampled from a man older than 75 with COVID-19, enrolled during active disease. The specimen was peripheral blood. V and J are TRBV28 and TRBJ1-2; tentative D call: TRBD1 (5 bases). CDR3 residues: CASSSTGGYGYTF. DNA of the CDR3: TGTGCCAGCAGTAGTACGGGGGGCTATGGCTACACCTTC.